Presented here are 28 T cell receptor beta chains from one specimen sequenced in a study of blood T cell repertoires in COVID-19. TCRdb's copy holds only in-frame clones and misses some; the assay was immunoSEQ multiplex PCR. The table records fewer than 350,000 clones, approximately 91% of them present only once. Sequencing was carried out using PBMCs or T cells enriched from blood (not recorded which). These TCRs come from a woman in her thirties or forties who had recovered from COVID-19.

This rearrangement joins TRBV19 to TRBJ1-5; no firm D call. V lost 3 bases and J lost 3, with 3 bases in between. There are 12 residues in the CDR3. The germline V gene has CDR1 LNHDA and CDR2 SQIVND (reference sequence). The CDR3 nucleotides read TGTGCCAGTAGTATCTTCAATCAGCCCCAGCATTTT. It codes for CASSIFNQPQHF.

This chain connects TRBV30 to TRBJ2-1; 8 bases align to TRBD2. The J segment lost 3 bases and the V segment lost 2 bases, leaving 6 bases of the junction unmatched. Germline V CDR1 and CDR2: GTSNPN, SVGIG (reference sequence). This CDR3 contains 15 residues. The CDR3 DNA reads TGTGCCTGGAGTTTTGGCGGGAGGTTCTACAATGAGCAGTTCTTC. Its translation is CAWSFGGRFYNEQFF.

The genes are TRBV4-1 and TRBJ2-7; no clear D. The CDR3 runs 13 residues. The germline V and J ends were trimmed by 4 bases and 2 bases, with 9 bases remaining between them. Germline V gene lookup returns CDR1 MGHRA and CDR2 YSYEKL. The CDR3 spells CASSLSGPYEQYF. CDR3 nucleotides: TGCGCCAGCAGCCTCTCTGGGCCCTACGAGCAGTACTTC.

The J gene is TRBJ2-1, the V gene TRBV11-2; no clear D. Trimming pared 5 bases from V and 10 bases from J, leaving 15 bases between. There are 13 residues in the CDR3. Germline lookup yields CDR1 SGHAT and CDR2 FQNNGV. The CDR3 sequence is CASSASPYREQFF. The CDR3 DNA reads as TGTGCCAGCAGCGCGTCTCCTTACAGAGAGCAGTTCTTC.

The V call is TRBV28, the J call TRBJ2-1; TRBD2 is a possible D gene (7 bases). Germline loops: CDR1 MDHEN, CDR2 SYDVKM. The CDR3 runs to 13 residues. Trimming took off 7 bases at V and 2 bases at J, with 9 bases between the two ends. CDR3 loop: CASIGGPYNEQFF. The CDR3 DNA sequence: TGTGCCAGCATCGGGGGGCCCTACAATGAGCAGTTCTTC.

This clone was detected only once. The rearrangement links TRBV29-1 to TRBJ2-7, with TRBD1 as a possible D gene (6 bases). V was clipped by 4 bases and J by 8 bases, with 15 bases between them. The CDR3 has 12 residues. In germline, CDR1 is SQVTM, CDR2 ANQGSEA. Written as DNA, the CDR3 is TGCAGCGTTGCCCCGGGCCAGGGGAAGCAGTACTTC. Its protein is CSVAPGQGKQYF.

A note on this clone: The junction departs from germline at one end; a sequencing error may be responsible. The V call is TRBV7-2, the J call TRBJ2-1, with TRBD2 matching over 10 bases. The CDR3 runs 12 residues. CDR1 is SGHTA, CDR2 FQGNSA, per germline. CDR3 residues: CASSPTLSGGIF. The CDR3 region has the DNA TGTGCCAGCAGCCCCACACTTAGCGGGGGGATCTTC. Full variable domain (rest looked up from reference TRBV7-2 and TRBJ2-1): GAGVSQSPSNKVTEKGKDVELRCDPISGHTALYWYRQSLGQGLEFLIYFQGNSAPDKSGLPSDRFSAERTGGSVSTLTIQRTQQEDSAVYLCASSPTLSGGIFGPGTRLTVL.

This chain joins TRBV12-3 or TRBV12-4 and TRBJ2-7; D remains unclear. Trimming left V 3 bases short and J 2 bases short, with 5 bases between. This CDR3 is built from 12 residues. CDR3 DNA sequence: TGTGCCAGCAGTTTCAACACCTACGAGCAGTACTTC. Its translation is CASSFNTYEQYF.

The V call is TRBV11-3, the J call TRBJ2-7, with 9 nucleotides matching TRBD2. Trimming cost V 5 bases and J 5 bases; bases outside gene matches: 7. The CDR3 length is 14 residues. Germline loops: CDR1 SGHNT, CDR2 YENEEA. CDR3: CASSGRTSANEQYF. CDR3 nucleotide sequence: TGTGCCAGCAGCGGACGGACTAGCGCGAACGAGCAGTACTTC.

This chain links TRBV7-3 with TRBJ2-1; no clear D. The germline gives CDR1 SGHTA, CDR2 FQGTGA. Trimming removed 1 base from V and 4 bases from J, with 14 bases in between. The CDR3 is 16 amino acids. The CDR3 reads CASSLMGPGKYNEQFF. The CDR3 DNA follows: TGTGCCAGCAGCTTAATGGGCCCCGGAAAATACAATGAGCAGTTCTTC.

The chain carries TRBV7-2 and TRBJ2-1; 8 positions agree with TRBD2. This CDR3 is 16 amino acids long. Trimming removed 1 base from V and 6 bases from J; junction bases left unmatched: 8. Germline V gene sequence: CDR1 SGHTA, CDR2 FQGNSA. The CDR3 nucleotides are TGTGCCAGCAGCTTAGTCGGAGCGGGGGCCCTCAATGAGCAGTTCTTC. This gives the protein CASSLVGAGALNEQFF.

This clone has a handful of counts. The chain has TRBV7-8 and TRBJ2-7; D is undetermined. Germline lookup yields CDR1 SGHVS and CDR2 FQNEAQ. Trimming shortened V by 0 bases and J by 3 bases, and 9 bases separated the two germline ends. CDR3 size: 14 residues. CDR3 nucleotides: TGTGCCAGCAGCTTAGCTGTCAGTCTCTACGAGCAGTACTTC. As protein: CASSLAVSLYEQYF.

This chain connects TRBV3-1 (or the pseudogene TRBV3-2) to TRBJ2-7, with a weak D call TRBD2 (5 bases). The ends were cut back, 3 bases at V and 4 bases at J, with 13 bases in the middle. Per the germline V gene, CDR1 is LGHDT and CDR2 is YNNKEL (reference sequence). The CDR3 spans 14 residues. The CDR3 protein is CASSHETISYEQYF. DNA for the CDR3: TGTGCCAGCAGCCATGAGACTATTTCTTACGAGCAGTACTTC.

The V and J genes are TRBV4-3 and TRBJ2-7; D is possibly TRBD2 (5 bases). Germline CDR1 LGHNA, CDR2 YSLEER. The V end lost 0 bases, the J end lost 2 bases, and 14 bases lay between the germline ends. The CDR3 is 16 residues long. The CDR3 sequence is CASSQDYGRGPYEQYF. CDR3 sequence (DNA): TGCGCCAGCAGCCAAGATTACGGCAGAGGGCCCTACGAGCAGTACTTC.

The V call is TRBV9, the J call TRBJ1-4, with D maybe TRBD1 (6 bases). Per germline, CDR1 SGDLS and CDR2 YYNGEE. The CDR3 length is 15 residues. Trimming took 0 bases from V and 8 from J, leaving 14 bases between them. The CDR3 spells CASSVGGGLREKLFF. For the CDR3, the DNA is TGTGCCAGCAGCGTAGGGGGGGGCCTGCGAGAAAAACTGTTTTTT.

The J gene is TRBJ1-1, the V gene TRBV4-1, with D hard to call. Trimming removed 1 base from V and 8 bases from J, with 20 bases in between. This CDR3 spans 16 amino acids. Germline assignment: CDR1 MGHRA and CDR2 YSYEKL. The CDR3 reads CASSQGGGYLALEAFF. The CDR3 DNA reads TGCGCCAGCAGCCAAGGTGGAGGGTACCTCGCCCTAGAAGCTTTCTTT.

The chain is built from TRBV9 and TRBJ1-2, with 7 positions matching TRBD1. Trimming cost V 3 bases and J 8 bases; bases outside gene matches: 19. The CDR3 consists of 17 residues. Germline V lookup: CDR1 SGDLS, CDR2 YYNGEE. The CDR3 sequence: CASSALADRDRNEGYTF. In DNA form, the CDR3 reads TGTGCCAGCAGCGCCCTAGCCGACCGGGACAGAAACGAAGGCTACACCTTC.

The chain couples TRBV5-1 to TRBJ2-1, with 16 nucleotides matching TRBD2. Losses at the gene ends were 4 bases for V and 6 bases for J; bases not matched to a gene: 7. The CDR3 spans 17 residues. The germline V gene encodes CDR1 SGHRS and CDR2 YFSETQ. CDR3 in amino acids: CASSPGLAGGNFNEQFF. Written as DNA, the CDR3 is TGCGCCAGCAGCCCGGGACTAGCGGGGGGGAATTTCAATGAGCAGTTCTTC. The entire variable domain, with the rest obtained from reference TRBV5-1 and TRBJ2-1, is as follows: KAGVTQTPRYLIKTRGQQVTLSCSPISGHRSVSWYQQTPGQGLQFLFEYFSETQRNKGNFPGRFSGRQFSNSRSEMNVSTLELGDSALYLCASSPGLAGGNFNEQFFGPGTRLTVL.

In this sample, this clone turned up a few times. J is TRBJ2-3 and V is TRBV19; TRBD2 agrees at 9 bases. V was pared by 3 bases and J by 0 bases, with 7 bases of the junction left unmatched. CDR1 and CDR2 from the germline V gene are LNHDA and SQIVND (reference sequence). There are 17 residues in the CDR3. CDR3 in amino acids: CASSIGVAGASTDTQYF. The CDR3 DNA reads as TGTGCCAGTAGTATCGGCGTAGCGGGGGCTAGCACAGATACGCAGTATTTT.

The V gene is TRBV10-2, the J gene TRBJ2-3, with 7 bases matching TRBD1. The CDR3 sequence is 13 residues long. Looked up from germline, CDR1 is WSHSY and CDR2 is SAAADI. The V and J ends lost 9 bases and 2 bases, in that order; junction bases with no gene match: 5. In DNA, the CDR3 is TGCGCCAGACAGGGGCTCGACACAGATACGCAGTATTTT. It is translated as CARQGLDTDTQYF.

The chain couples TRBV21-1 to TRBJ2-7; the D segment call TRBD1 is taken from the table without a DNA check. TRBV21-1 is shown as a pseudogene. This CDR3 has 14 residues. CDR3 sequence reads: CASSTRQGSYEQYF. CDR3 DNA: TGTGCCAGCAGCACCCGACAGGGGAGCTACGAGCAGTACTTC.

This clone was seen only once. CDR3 DNA: TGTGCCACCAGTGCTCCCGGGCCCGAGATCAAGGAGGGAGGGCAGTTCTTC. Protein product: CATSAPGPEIKEGGQFF. The chain carries TRBV24-1 and TRBJ2-1; TRBD2 is a possible D gene (6 bases). V was cut by 5 bases and J by 12 bases, with 28 bases left in between. The germline CDR1 and CDR2 sequences are KGHDR and SFDVKD. This CDR3 is 17 amino acids long.

This chain joins TRBV3-1 (or the pseudogene TRBV3-2) and TRBJ2-3, with 10 bases that match TRBD2. The CDR3 totals 15 residues. Germline loops: CDR1 LGHDT, CDR2 YNNKEL (reference sequence). Trimming cost V 5 bases and J 4 bases; bases outside gene matches: 6. The CDR3 loop reads CASSTAGGRSDTQYF. CDR3 sequence (DNA): TGTGCCAGCAGCACAGCGGGGGGGCGGTCAGATACGCAGTATTTT.

This chain connects TRBV6-5 to TRBJ2-2; a weak D match, TRBD2 (6 bases). The CDR3 has 15 amino acids. The V end was cut by 8 bases, the J end by 3 bases, with 16 bases between. Germline values: CDR1 MNHEY, CDR2 SVGAGI. CDR3 protein: CASRPVTRYTGELFF. CDR3 nucleotides: TGTGCCAGCCGGCCAGTGACTAGGTACACCGGGGAGCTGTTTTTT.

V is TRBV19 and J is TRBJ2-5; the D is unclear. With 3 bases removed from V and 3 bases from J, the gap between germline ends came to 14 bases. Germline CDR1 reads LNHDA; CDR2 reads SQIVND (reference sequence). This CDR3 is 15 amino acids long. The CDR3 DNA is TGTGCCAGTAGTATTCGCATCGACCAGGAAGAGACCCAGTACTTC. Its translation is CASSIRIDQEETQYF.

The rearrangement links TRBV3-1 (or the pseudogene TRBV3-2) to TRBJ2-7; TRBD2 might be the D (6 bases). The V end lost 5 bases, the J end lost 2 bases, and 16 bases lay between the germline ends. In germline, CDR1 is LGHDT, CDR2 YNNKEL (reference sequence). This CDR3 has 15 residues. CDR3 protein: CASSSPVSGTYEQYF. The CDR3 DNA follows: TGTGCCAGCAGCTCCCCGGTTAGCGGAACCTACGAGCAGTACTTC.

The rearrangement links TRBV28 to TRBJ2-2, with D perhaps matching TRBD1 (6 bases). There are 15 residues in the CDR3. The V end was cut by 5 bases, the J end by 7 bases, with 17 bases between. CDR1 and CDR2 from the germline V gene are MDHEN and SYDVKM. DNA of the CDR3: TGTGCCAGCAGTCCCCCGGGACAAATTATCGGGGAGCTGTTTTTT. Protein: CASSPPGQIIGELFF.

The V call is TRBV27, the J call TRBJ2-1, with 8 nucleotides matching TRBD1. The V gene end was trimmed by 4 bases and the J gene end by 8 bases; junction bases not matched to a gene: 7. There are 14 residues in the CDR3. Per the germline V gene, CDR1 is MNHEY and CDR2 is SMNVEV (reference sequence). The CDR3 DNA is TGTGCCAGCAGTTCGGACAGGGAGGTCGATGAGCAGTTCTTC. Amino acids: CASSSDREVDEQFF.